This T cell receptor (beta chain) was retrieved from a study of blood T cell repertoires in COVID-19. Overall study: The study drew acute and convalescent COVID-19 samples from the United States, Italy and Spain. Sources were T cells, B-cell-depleted T cells, or PBMCs; the material itself was cDNA or gDNA.

Using immunoSEQ multiplex PCR, the repertoire was profiled, and TCRdb retains in-frame clones only, with some absent. Here the sample spans around 190,000 clones, approximately 86% being singletons. Those who participated ranged in age from roughly 18 to 89 years and resided in 24 US areas. Assignments of participants to cohorts depended upon their own reported clinical history. This TCR was recovered from a man younger than 35 with acute COVID-19. Sequencing input: PBMCs or T cells enriched from blood (not recorded which).

The CDR3 reads CASSYYGQSQPEAFF. The CDR3 DNA sequence: TGTGCCAGCAGTTACTACGGACAGAGCCAACCTGAAGCTTTCTTT. This rearrangement joins TRBV6-2 or TRBV6-3 to TRBJ1-1; tentatively, D is TRBD1 (6 bases). Germline loops: CDR1 MNHEY, CDR2 SVGEGT. Trimming took off 1 base at V and 6 bases at J, with 15 bases between the two ends. The CDR3 is 15 amino acids.